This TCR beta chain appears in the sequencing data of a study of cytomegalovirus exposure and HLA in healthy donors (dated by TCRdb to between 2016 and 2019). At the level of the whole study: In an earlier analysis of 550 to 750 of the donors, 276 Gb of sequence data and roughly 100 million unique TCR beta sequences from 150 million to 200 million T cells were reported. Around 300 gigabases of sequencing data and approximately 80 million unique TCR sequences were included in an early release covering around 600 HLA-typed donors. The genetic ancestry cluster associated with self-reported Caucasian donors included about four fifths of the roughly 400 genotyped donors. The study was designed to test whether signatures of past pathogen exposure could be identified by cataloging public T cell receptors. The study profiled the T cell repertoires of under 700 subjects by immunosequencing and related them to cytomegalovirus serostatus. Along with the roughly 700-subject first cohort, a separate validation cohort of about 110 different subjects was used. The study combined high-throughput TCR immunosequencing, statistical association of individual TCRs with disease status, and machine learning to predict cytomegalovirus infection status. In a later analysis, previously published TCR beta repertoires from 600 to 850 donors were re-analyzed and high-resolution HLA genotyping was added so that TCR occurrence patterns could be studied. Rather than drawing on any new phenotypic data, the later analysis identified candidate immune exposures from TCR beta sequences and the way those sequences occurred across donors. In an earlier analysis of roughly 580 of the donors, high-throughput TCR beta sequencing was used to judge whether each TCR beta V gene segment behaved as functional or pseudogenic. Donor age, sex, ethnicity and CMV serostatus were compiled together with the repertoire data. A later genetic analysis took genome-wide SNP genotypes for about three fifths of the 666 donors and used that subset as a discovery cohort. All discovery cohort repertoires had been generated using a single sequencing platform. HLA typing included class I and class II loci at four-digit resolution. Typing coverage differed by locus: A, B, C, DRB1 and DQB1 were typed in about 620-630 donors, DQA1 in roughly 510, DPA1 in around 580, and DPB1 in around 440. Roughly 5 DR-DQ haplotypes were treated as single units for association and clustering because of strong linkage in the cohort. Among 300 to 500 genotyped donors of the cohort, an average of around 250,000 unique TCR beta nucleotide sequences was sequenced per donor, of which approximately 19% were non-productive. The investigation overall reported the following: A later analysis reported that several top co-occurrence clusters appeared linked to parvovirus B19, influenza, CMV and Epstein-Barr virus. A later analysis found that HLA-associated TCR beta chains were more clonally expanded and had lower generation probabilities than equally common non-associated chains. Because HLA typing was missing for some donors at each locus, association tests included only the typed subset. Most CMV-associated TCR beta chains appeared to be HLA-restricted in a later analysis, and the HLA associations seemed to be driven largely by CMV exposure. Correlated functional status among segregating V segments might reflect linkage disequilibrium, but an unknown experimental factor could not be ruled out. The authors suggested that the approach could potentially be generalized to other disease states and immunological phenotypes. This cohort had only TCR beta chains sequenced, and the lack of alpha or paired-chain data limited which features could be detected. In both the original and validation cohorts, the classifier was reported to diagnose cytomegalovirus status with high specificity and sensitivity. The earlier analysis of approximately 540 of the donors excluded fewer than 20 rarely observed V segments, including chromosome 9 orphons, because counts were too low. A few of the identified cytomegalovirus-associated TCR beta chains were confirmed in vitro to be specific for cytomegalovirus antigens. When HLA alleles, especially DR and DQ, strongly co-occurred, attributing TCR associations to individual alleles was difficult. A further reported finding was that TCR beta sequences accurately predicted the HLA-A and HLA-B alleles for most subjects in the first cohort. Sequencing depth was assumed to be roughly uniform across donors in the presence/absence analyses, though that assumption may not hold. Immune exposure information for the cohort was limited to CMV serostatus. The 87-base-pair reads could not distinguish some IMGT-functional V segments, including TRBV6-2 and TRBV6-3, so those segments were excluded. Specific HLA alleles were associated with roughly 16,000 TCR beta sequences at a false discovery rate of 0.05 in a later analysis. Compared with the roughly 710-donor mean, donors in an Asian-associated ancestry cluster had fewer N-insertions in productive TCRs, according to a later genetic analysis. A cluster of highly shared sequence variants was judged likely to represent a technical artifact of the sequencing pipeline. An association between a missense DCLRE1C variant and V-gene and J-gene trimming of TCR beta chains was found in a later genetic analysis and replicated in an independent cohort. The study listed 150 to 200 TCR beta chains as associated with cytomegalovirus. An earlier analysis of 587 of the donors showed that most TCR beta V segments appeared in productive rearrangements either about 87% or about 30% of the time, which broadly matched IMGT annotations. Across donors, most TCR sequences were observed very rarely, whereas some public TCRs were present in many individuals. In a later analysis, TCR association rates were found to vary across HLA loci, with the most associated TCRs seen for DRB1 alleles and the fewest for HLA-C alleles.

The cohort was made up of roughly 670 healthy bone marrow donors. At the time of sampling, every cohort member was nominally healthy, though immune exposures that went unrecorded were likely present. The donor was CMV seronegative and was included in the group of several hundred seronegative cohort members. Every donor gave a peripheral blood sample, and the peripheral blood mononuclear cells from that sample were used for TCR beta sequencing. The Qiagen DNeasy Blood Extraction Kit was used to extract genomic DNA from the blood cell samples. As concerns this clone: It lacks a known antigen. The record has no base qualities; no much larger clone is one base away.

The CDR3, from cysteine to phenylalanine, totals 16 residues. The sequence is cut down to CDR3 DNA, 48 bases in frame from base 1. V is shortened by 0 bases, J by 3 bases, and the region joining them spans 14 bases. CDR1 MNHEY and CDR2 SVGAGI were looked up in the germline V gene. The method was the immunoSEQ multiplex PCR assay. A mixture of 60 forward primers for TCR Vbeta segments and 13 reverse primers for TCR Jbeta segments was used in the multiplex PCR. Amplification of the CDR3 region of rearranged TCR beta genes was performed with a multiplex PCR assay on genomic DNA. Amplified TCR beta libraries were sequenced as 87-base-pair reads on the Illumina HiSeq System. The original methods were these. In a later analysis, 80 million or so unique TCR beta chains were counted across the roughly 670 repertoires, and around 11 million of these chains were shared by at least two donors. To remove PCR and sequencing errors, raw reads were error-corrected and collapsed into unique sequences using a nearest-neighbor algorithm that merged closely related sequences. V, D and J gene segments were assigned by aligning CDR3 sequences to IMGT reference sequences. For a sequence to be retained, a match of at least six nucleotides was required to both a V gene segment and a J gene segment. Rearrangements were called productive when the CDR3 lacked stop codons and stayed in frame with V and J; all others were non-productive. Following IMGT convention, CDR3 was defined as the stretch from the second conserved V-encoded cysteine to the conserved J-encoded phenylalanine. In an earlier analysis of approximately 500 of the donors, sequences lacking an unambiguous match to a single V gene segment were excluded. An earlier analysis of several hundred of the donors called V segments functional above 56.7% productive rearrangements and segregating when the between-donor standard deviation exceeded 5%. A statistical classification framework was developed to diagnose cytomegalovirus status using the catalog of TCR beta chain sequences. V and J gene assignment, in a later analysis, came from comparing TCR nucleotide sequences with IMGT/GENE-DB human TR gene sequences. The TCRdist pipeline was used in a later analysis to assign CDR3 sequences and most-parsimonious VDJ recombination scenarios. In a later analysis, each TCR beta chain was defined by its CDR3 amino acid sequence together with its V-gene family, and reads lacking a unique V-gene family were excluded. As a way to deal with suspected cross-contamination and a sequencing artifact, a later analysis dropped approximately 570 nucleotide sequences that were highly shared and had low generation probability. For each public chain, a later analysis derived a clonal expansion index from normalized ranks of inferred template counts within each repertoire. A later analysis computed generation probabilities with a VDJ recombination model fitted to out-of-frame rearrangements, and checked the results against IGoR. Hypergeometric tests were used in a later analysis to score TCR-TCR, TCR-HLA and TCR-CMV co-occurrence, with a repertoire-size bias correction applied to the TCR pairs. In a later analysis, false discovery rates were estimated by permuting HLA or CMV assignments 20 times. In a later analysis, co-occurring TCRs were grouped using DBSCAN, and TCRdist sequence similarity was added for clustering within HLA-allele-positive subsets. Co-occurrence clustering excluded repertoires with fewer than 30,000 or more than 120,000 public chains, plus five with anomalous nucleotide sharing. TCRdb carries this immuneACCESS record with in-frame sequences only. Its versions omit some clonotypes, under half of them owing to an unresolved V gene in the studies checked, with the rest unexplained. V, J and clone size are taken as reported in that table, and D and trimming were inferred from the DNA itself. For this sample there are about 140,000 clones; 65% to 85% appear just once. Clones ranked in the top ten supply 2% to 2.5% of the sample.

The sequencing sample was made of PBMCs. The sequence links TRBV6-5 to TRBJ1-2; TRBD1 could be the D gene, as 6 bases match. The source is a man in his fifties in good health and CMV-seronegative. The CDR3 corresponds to CASSYSGAEGDYGYTF. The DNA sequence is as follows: TGTGCCAGCAGTTACTCGGGGGCAGAAGGTGACTATGGCTACACCTTC.